The sequence of this T cell receptor (beta chain) was determined in a study of regulatory dendritic cells for organ transplantation. FACS sorted CD4+ or CD8+ T cells into CD45RA+ naive and CD45RO+ memory. Clones were read by immunoSEQ multiplex PCR, and TCRdb kept only the in-frame ones, dropping some. Among about 29,000 clones listed, about 75% were seen once. From germline, CDR1 is SGHTA and CDR2 FQGNSA. CDR3 size: 13 residues. V gave up 3 bases and J gave up 0 bases, with 5 bases separating them. The chain recombines TRBV7-2 with TRBJ2-5, with D unresolved. Sequencing input: memory CD4+ T cells from blood. The subset denotes: CD45RO+ memory T cells. This sequence was found in a human donor in good health. The chain's CDR3 is CASSFGNQETQYF. In DNA form, the CDR3 reads TGTGCCAGCAGCTTCGGAAACCAAGAGACCCAGTACTTC. The full variable domain, rest sourced from reference TRBV7-2 and TRBJ2-5, is GAGVSQSPSNKVTEKGKDVELRCDPISGHTALYWYRQSLGQGLEFLIYFQGNSAPDKSGLPSDRFSAERTGGSVSTLTIQRTQQEDSAVYLCASSFGNQETQYFGPGTRLLVL.